This TCR beta chain was identified during a study of T cells in Graves' hyperthyroidism and ophthalmopathy. The study's findings and limits: Appearing also in blood were most of the thyroid clonotypes expanded above 0.001.

In its sample, this clonotype was seen many times. Its target is unknown. The length of the CDR3 is 15 residues. The V gene end was trimmed by 6 bases and the J gene end by 1 base; junction bases not matched to a gene: 7. What was amplified from RNA transcripts were TCR beta CDR3 regions. Primed by the HTBI set, a first-round RT-PCR was run on the TCR CDR3. From the multiplex PCR reads, TCRdb called clonotypes with MiXCR, one entry per CDR3 protein. The sample carries 250,000 to 350,000 distinct CDR3 sequences, approximately 15% recorded once. The chain has TRBV12-3 or TRBV12-4 and TRBJ2-3, with 7 bases aligning to TRBD1. Sequencing was done on a sample of blood. This receptor was obtained from a woman aged 55-69 years with Graves' ophthalmopathy. CDR3: CASRVQGLGTDTQYF. The CDR3 DNA is TGTGCCAGCAGGGTACAGGGGCTTGGCACAGATACGCAGTATTTT.